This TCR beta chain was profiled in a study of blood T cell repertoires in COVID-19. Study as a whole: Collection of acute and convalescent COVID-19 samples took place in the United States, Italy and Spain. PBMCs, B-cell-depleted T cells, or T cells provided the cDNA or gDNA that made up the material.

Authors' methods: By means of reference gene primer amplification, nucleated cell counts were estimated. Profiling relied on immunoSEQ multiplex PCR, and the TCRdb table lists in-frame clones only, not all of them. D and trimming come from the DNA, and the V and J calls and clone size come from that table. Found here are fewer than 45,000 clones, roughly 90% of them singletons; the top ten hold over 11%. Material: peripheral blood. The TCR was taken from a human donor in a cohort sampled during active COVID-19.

The CDR3 reads CASSLMGLSEKLFF. CDR3 DNA: TGTGCCAGCAGCTTAATGGGGCTCAGTGAAAAACTGTTTTTT. This chain links TRBV7-2 with TRBJ1-4, with TRBD1 as a possible D gene (5 bases). The ends were cut back, 2 bases at V and 7 bases at J, with 11 bases in the middle. CDR3 length equals 14 residues. Germline lookup yields CDR1 SGHTA and CDR2 FQGNSA. Supplemented by reference TRBV7-2 and TRBJ1-4, the full variable domain reads GAGVSQSPSNKVTEKGKDVELRCDPISGHTALYWYRQSLGQGLEFLIYFQGNSAPDKSGLPSDRFSAERTGGSVSTLTIQRTQQEDSAVYLCASSLMGLSEKLFFGSGTQLSVL.